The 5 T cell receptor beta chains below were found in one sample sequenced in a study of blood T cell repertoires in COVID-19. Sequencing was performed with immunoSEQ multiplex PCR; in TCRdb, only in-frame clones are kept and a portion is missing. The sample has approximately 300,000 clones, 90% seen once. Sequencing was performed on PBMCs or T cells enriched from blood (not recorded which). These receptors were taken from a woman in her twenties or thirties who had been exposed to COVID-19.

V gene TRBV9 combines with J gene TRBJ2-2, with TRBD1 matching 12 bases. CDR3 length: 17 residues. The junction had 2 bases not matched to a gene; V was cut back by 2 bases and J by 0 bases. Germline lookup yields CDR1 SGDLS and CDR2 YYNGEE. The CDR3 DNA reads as TGTGCCAGCAGCGTCGGGACAGGGGGCGCGAACACCGGGGAGCTGTTTTTT. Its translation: CASSVGTGGANTGELFF.

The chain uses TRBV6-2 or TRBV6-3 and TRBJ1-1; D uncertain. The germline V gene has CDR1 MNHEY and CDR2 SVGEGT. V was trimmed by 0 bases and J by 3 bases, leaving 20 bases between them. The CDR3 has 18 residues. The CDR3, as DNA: TGTGCCAGCAGTTACTCGATCTACTTAGGGAGGGAGGACACTGAAGCTTTCTTT. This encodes CASSYSIYLGREDTEAFF.

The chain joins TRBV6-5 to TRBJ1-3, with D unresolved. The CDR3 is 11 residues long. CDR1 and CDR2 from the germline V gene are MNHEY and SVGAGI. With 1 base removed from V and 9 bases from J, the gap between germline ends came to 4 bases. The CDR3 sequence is CASSYLSTIYF. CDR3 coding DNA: TGTGCCAGCAGTTACTTATCCACCATATATTTT.

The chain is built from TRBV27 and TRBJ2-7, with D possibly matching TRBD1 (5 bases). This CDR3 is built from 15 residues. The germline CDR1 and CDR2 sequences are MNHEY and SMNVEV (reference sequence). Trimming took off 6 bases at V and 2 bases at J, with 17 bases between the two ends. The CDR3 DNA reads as TGTGCCAGCAGCTTTGGGGCCAACCCTGCCTACGAGCAGTACTTC. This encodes CASSFGANPAYEQYF.

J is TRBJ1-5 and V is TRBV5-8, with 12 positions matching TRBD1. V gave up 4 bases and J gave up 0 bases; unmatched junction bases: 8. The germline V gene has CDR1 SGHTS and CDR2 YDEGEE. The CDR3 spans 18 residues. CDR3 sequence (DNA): TGTGCCAGCAGCCCCTTGGGGACAGGGGGCACTAGCAATCAGCCCCAGCATTTT. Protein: CASSPLGTGGTSNQPQHF.